This T cell receptor beta chain is from a study of blood T cell repertoires in COVID-19. Turning to the study itself: Acute-phase and convalescent COVID-19 samples originated in the United States, Italy and Spain.

The CDR3 runs to 13 residues. Between the trimmed V and J ends, which lost 7 bases and 1 base, there was a span of 12 bases. Germline lookup yields CDR1 SQVTM and CDR2 ANQGSEA. Original processing notes: How many nucleated cells were present was estimated from reference gene primer amplification. Sequencing used immunoSEQ multiplex PCR; TCRdb keeps in-frame clones, though not all of them. D and trimming were read from the DNA, whereas the V and J calls and clone size are those reported in that table. The sample gives a few hundred thousand clones, around 84% of which show up once; around 3% is in the top ten.

This TCR came from a human donor in a cohort sampled during active COVID-19. The chain is built from TRBV29-1 and TRBJ2-3, with a tentative D call TRBD1 (6 bases). Sequencing was done on a sample of peripheral blood. DNA for the CDR3: TGCAGCGCCGCGGCAGGGGGCACAGATACGCAGTATTTT. Amino acid sequence: CSAAAGGTDTQYF.